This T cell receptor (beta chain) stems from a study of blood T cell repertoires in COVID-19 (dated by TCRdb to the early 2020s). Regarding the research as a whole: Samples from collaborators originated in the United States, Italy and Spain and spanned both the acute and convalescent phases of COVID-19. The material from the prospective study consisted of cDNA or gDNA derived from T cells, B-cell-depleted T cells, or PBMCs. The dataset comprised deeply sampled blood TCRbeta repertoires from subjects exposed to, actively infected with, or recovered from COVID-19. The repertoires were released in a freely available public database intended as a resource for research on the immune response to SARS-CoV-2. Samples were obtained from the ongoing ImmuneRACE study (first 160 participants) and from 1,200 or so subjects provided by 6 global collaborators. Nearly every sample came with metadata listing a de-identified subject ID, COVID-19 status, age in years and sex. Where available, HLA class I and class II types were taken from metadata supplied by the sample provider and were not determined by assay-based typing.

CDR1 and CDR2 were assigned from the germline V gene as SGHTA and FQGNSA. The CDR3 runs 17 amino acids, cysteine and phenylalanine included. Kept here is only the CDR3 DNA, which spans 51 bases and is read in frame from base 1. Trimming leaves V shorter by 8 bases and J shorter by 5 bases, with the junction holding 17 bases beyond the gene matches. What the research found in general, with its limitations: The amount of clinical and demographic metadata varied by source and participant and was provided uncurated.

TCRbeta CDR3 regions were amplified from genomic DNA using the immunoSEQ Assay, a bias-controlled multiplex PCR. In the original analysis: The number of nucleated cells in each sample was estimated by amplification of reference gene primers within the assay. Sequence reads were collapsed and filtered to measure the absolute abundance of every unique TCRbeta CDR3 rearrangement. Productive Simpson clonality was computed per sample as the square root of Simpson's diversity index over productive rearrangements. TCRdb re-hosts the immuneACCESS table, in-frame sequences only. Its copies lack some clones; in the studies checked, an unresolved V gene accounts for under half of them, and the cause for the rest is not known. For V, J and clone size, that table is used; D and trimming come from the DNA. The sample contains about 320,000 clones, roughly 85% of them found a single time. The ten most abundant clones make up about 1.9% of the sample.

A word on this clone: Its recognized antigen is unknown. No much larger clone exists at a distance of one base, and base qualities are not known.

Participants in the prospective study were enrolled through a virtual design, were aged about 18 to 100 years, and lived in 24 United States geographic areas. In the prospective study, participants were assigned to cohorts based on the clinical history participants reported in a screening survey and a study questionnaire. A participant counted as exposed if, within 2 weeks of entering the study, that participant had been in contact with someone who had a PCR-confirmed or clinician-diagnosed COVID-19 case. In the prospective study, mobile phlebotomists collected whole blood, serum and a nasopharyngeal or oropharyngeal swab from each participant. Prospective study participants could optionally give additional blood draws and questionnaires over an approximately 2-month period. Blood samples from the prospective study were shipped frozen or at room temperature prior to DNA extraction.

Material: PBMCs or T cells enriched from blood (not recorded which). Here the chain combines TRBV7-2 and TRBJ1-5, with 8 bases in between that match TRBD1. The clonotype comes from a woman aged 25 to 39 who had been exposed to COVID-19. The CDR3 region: CASSGPGVQGAYQPQHF. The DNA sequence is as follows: TGTGCCAGCTCGGGGCCAGGGGTCCAGGGGGCATATCAGCCCCAGCATTTT.